The next 27 T cell receptor beta chains were all read from a single sample in a study of cytomegalovirus exposure and HLA in healthy donors. Amplification used 60 Vbeta primers and 13 Jbeta primers. Generated by immunoSEQ multiplex PCR, the TCRdb table keeps only in-frame clones and is missing some. Here the sample spans about 96,000 clones, roughly 79% being singletons. The specimen sequenced was PBMCs. These receptors were obtained from a woman between 65 and 79 years old in good health and CMV-seropositive.

The chain couples TRBV11-2 to TRBJ1-3, with D perhaps TRBD1 (6 bases). Germline assignment: CDR1 SGHAT and CDR2 FQNNGV. Between the trimmed V and J ends, which lost 4 bases and 0 bases, there was a span of 13 bases. This CDR3 contains 16 residues. The CDR3 nucleotides are TGTGCCAGCAGCTCCAAACAGGGACCCTCTGGAAACACCATATATTTT. Translating it yields CASSSKQGPSGNTIYF.

CDR3 amino acids: CASSPETGNGNTIYF. The CDR3 DNA sequence: TGTGCCAGCAGTCCCGAGACAGGGAATGGAAACACCATATATTTT. This chain uses TRBV6-5 with TRBJ1-3; 7 bases align to TRBD1. CDR1 is MNHEY and CDR2 is SVGAGI in the germline V gene. Trimming at V came to 5 bases and at J to 3 bases, leaving 7 bases not matched to a gene. The CDR3 has 15 amino acids.

The chain couples TRBV28 to TRBJ1-6; no clear D. This CDR3 contains 16 residues. Germline assignment: CDR1 MDHEN and CDR2 SYDVKM. The ends were cut back, 2 bases at V and 0 bases at J, with 8 bases in the middle. CDR3 nucleotide sequence: TGTGCCAGCAGTTTAATCGGGAGCTCCTATAATTCACCCCTCCACTTT. Its protein is CASSLIGSSYNSPLHF.

The rearrangement uses TRBV14 and TRBJ1-4, with TRBD1 as a possible D gene (6 bases). From germline, CDR1 is SGHDN and CDR2 FVKESK. This CDR3 has 15 residues. V lost 2 bases and J 2 bases, leaving 9 bases between the germline ends. CDR3: CASSQLTGTNEKLFF. The CDR3 region has the DNA TGTGCCAGCAGCCAACTAACAGGGACTAATGAAAAACTGTTTTTT.

This chain uses TRBV5-5 with TRBJ2-2; 10 positions agree with TRBD2. V was clipped by 4 bases and J by 2 bases; unmatched bases: 5. Per the germline V gene, CDR1 is SGHKS and CDR2 is YYEKEE (reference sequence). The CDR3 covers 16 residues. The CDR3 bases are TGTGCCAGCAGCCCATTAGCGGGGGGTAACACCGGGGAGCTGTTTTTT. Translated: CASSPLAGGNTGELFF.

The chain employs TRBV5-8 and TRBJ2-1; TRBD1 matches at 10 bases. With 5 bases clipped from V and 1 base from J, the junction kept 3 bases outside the gene matches. CDR3 length equals 15 residues. In germline, CDR1 is SGHTS, CDR2 YDEGEE. The CDR3 DNA follows: TGTGCCAGCAGGGGACAGGGGCTATCCTACAATGAGCAGTTCTTC. As protein: CASRGQGLSYNEQFF.

The chain joins TRBV9 to TRBJ2-5; TRBD1 aligns across 8 bases. The CDR3 sequence is 15 residues long. From germline, CDR1 is SGDLS and CDR2 YYNGEE. V lost 0 bases and J lost 5; bases outside the gene matches: 6. CDR3 sequence (DNA): TGTGCCAGCAGCGTAGCCCAGGGGGCGGGGGAGACCCAGTACTTC. It yields the protein CASSVAQGAGETQYF.

The genes are TRBV12-5 and TRBJ2-5; TRBD1 matches at 7 bases. The DNA end favors TRBJ2-7, so the J call may be wrong. CDR1 and CDR2 from the germline V gene are LGHNT and FRNRAP. The CDR3 is made up of 15 amino acids. The CDR3 spells CASGFWAGGSYEQYF. Written as DNA, the CDR3 is TGTGCTAGTGGTTTTTGGGCAGGGGGATCCTACGAGCAGTACTTC.

J is TRBJ2-2 and V is TRBV29-1; the D is unclear. The V gene lost 4 bases and the J gene lost 4 bases, with 10 bases spanning the gap. Germline assignment: CDR1 SQVTM and CDR2 ANQGSEA. This CDR3 contains 13 residues. The CDR3 region has the DNA TGCAGCGTTGGGCGGCCACCCACCGGGGAGCTGTTTTTT. This translates into CSVGRPPTGELFF.

V gene TRBV27 combines with J gene TRBJ2-1, with D possibly TRBD2 on 6 matching bases. CDR1 is MNHEY and CDR2 is SMNVEV in the germline V gene (reference sequence). Deletions cut 6 bases from V and 0 bases from J, with 21 bases between. The CDR3 has 18 amino acids. The CDR3 loop is CASSRLSGSGSSYNEQFF. For the CDR3, the DNA is TGTGCCAGCAGCCGCCTCTCCGGGTCCGGGAGCTCCTACAATGAGCAGTTCTTC.

The chain recombines TRBV9 with TRBJ2-5; 7 nucleotides match TRBD1. The CDR3 runs to 15 residues. From germline, CDR1 is SGDLS and CDR2 YYNGEE. V was pared by 3 bases and J by 3 bases, with 8 bases of the junction left unmatched. CDR3: CASSGTWDRKETQYF. The CDR3 DNA reads TGTGCCAGCAGCGGTACTTGGGACAGAAAAGAGACCCAGTACTTC.

This clone was recorded a few times. The gene calls are TRBV27 and TRBJ2-2, with D perhaps matching TRBD1 (5 bases). Germline-derived CDR1 and CDR2 are MNHEY and SMNVEV (reference sequence). Trimming pared 3 bases from V and 5 bases from J, leaving 19 bases between. This CDR3 is built from 17 residues. DNA of the CDR3: TGTGCCAGCAGTTTGTTTGGGGCAGGGATAGAAACCGGGGAGCTGTTTTTT. The encoded protein is CASSLFGAGIETGELFF.

The chain has TRBV15 and TRBJ2-1; 7 nucleotides align to TRBD1. The junction had 8 bases not matched to a gene; V was cut back by 1 base and J by 8 bases. Germline V gene data show CDR1 as LNHNV and CDR2 as YYDKDF (reference sequence). This CDR3 has 15 amino acids. DNA for the CDR3: TGTGCCACCAGCAGAGGGATTAGGCAGGGGGATGAGCAGTTCTTC. It yields the protein CATSRGIRQGDEQFF.

The genes are TRBV25-1 and TRBJ2-1, with D perhaps matching TRBD2 (7 bases). V lost 1 base and J lost 7, with 17 bases in between. Germline CDR1 MGHDK, CDR2 SYGVNS. The CDR3 extends over 16 amino acids. In DNA, the CDR3 is TGTGCCAGCAGTGAATGGGGGGGCGCAGTTTCAAATGAGCAGTTCTTC. This gives the protein CASSEWGGAVSNEQFF.

The chain combines TRBV5-1 with TRBJ2-3; 8 positions match TRBD2. The CDR3 is made up of 16 amino acids. From germline, CDR1 is SGHRS and CDR2 YFSETQ. V lost 0 bases to trimming and J lost 0 bases; unmatched junction nucleotides: 3. The DNA of the CDR3 is TGCGCCAGCAGCTTGGGCCTAGCGGGTAGCACAGATACGCAGTATTTT. Its protein product is CASSLGLAGSTDTQYF. Full variable domain (missing parts from reference TRBV5-1 and TRBJ2-3): KAGVTQTPRYLIKTRGQQVTLSCSPISGHRSVSWYQQTPGQGLQFLFEYFSETQRNKGNFPGRFSGRQFSNSRSEMNVSTLELGDSALYLCASSLGLAGSTDTQYFGPGTRLTVL.

The count of this clone is one. The chain links TRBV5-1 to TRBJ2-7; D unresolved. Trimming cost V 5 bases and J 1 base, with 13 bases left between them. This CDR3 spans 14 amino acids. CDR1 is SGHRS and CDR2 is YFSETQ in the germline V gene. Here the CDR3 DNA reads TGCGCCAGCAGATTGCATGGCAATTCCTACGAGCAGTACTTC. The encoded protein is CASRLHGNSYEQYF.

This chain uses TRBV4-3 with TRBJ1-1; D unresolved. Germline values: CDR1 LGHNA, CDR2 YSLEER. The CDR3 totals 14 residues. Between the trimmed V and J ends, which lost 0 bases and 10 bases, there was a span of 15 bases. The CDR3 DNA reads TGCGCCAGCAGCCAAGATATTCGGGAACGGGGAGCTTTCTTT. Its protein product is CASSQDIRERGAFF.

The rearrangement joins TRBV6-5 to TRBJ1-3, with 7 bases matching TRBD1. The CDR3 covers 15 residues. V lost 8 bases to trimming and J lost 0 bases; unmatched junction nucleotides: 7. Germline CDR1 MNHEY, CDR2 SVGAGI. CDR3 nucleotide sequence: TGTGCCAGCGGGCACAGGGGTCGCTCTGGAAACACCATATATTTT. It codes for CASGHRGRSGNTIYF.

This clone was observed a few times. This chain uses TRBV27 with TRBJ2-1; D is unresolved. The CDR3 is 15 residues long. Trimming took off 0 bases at V and 0 bases at J, with 6 bases between the two ends. CDR1 is MNHEY, CDR2 SMNVEV, per germline (reference sequence). The CDR3 region is CASSLSYGSYNEQFF. The CDR3 DNA reads as TGTGCCAGCAGTTTATCGTACGGCTCCTACAATGAGCAGTTCTTC.

This clone showed up just a few times. The chain has TRBV11-2 and TRBJ2-5; no clear D gene. CDR1 is SGHAT, CDR2 FQNNGV, per germline. This CDR3 is 16 amino acids long. V lost 2 bases to trimming and J lost 4 bases, with 17 bases between them. CDR3 in amino acids: CASSLLPKPTGETQYF. The CDR3 DNA reads as TGTGCCAGCAGCTTACTACCCAAGCCCACGGGAGAGACCCAGTACTTC.

This chain joins TRBV18 and TRBJ2-1, with D tentatively TRBD2 (6 bases). The V and J ends lost 3 bases and 6 bases respectively, with 15 bases between them. In germline, CDR1 is KGHSH, CDR2 LQKENI. This CDR3 contains 15 residues. The CDR3 DNA reads as TGTGCCAGCTCACCGCCCGCGGGGCAGCTCAATGAGCAGTTCTTC. Translation gives CASSPPAGQLNEQFF.

The chain joins TRBV15 to TRBJ1-1, with D uncertain. In germline, CDR1 is LNHNV, CDR2 YYDKDF (reference sequence). The CDR3 contains 14 residues. V was pared by 0 bases and J by 8 bases, with 13 bases between. In DNA form, the CDR3 reads TGTGCCACCAGCAGAGATTCAGGCGCCTGGGAAGCTTTCTTT. It specifies CATSRDSGAWEAFF.

This clone was seen a few times. The V and J genes are TRBV10-3 and TRBJ2-1; TRBD1 is a possible D gene (5 bases). V gave up 2 bases and J gave up 5 bases, with 13 bases separating them. CDR1 ENHRY and CDR2 SYGVKD come from the germline V gene. CDR3 length equals 15 residues. This CDR3 is CAISEPTDRNNEQFF. For the CDR3, the DNA is TGTGCCATCAGTGAGCCGACAGACAGAAACAATGAGCAGTTCTTC.

The chain combines TRBV10-2 with TRBJ1-5, with D tentatively TRBD1 (5 bases). Germline V gives CDR1 WSHSY, CDR2 SAAADI. Between the trimmed V and J ends, which lost 6 bases and 0 bases, there was a span of 9 bases. CDR3 length: 14 amino acids. The CDR3 DNA reads TGCGCCAGCAGGGGAGGGGATAGCAATCAGCCCCAGCATTTT. It translates to CASRGGDSNQPQHF.

The chain carries TRBV5-1 and TRBJ2-3, with D maybe TRBD2 (6 bases). Germline V lookup: CDR1 SGHRS, CDR2 YFSETQ. The length of the CDR3 is 14 residues. The V and J ends lost 0 bases and 4 bases respectively, with 9 bases between them. CDR3 DNA: TGCGCCAGCAGCTTGGACGGGACTGCAGATACGCAGTATTTT. Translation: CASSLDGTADTQYF.

The V gene is TRBV5-5, the J gene TRBJ1-4; the D gene is possibly TRBD1 (6 bases). Germline CDR1 SGHKS, CDR2 YYEKEE (reference sequence). V lost 4 bases, J lost 6 bases, and 16 bases lay in between. This CDR3 comprises 15 residues. The CDR3 sequence is CASSHTGRGDEKLFF. The CDR3 DNA is TGTGCCAGCAGCCATACAGGGAGAGGTGATGAAAAACTGTTTTTT.

The rearrangement links TRBV11-2 to TRBJ2-2; TRBD2 agrees at 15 bases. The ends lost 5 bases at V and 3 bases at J; junction bases unmatched: 10. Germline CDR1 reads SGHAT; CDR2 reads FQNNGV. The CDR3 runs to 19 residues. The DNA for the CDR3 is TGTGCCAGCAGCCGAAGGACTAGCGGGGGGGCGCCGGACACCGGGGAGCTGTTTTTT. It is translated as CASSRRTSGGAPDTGELFF. Filled out from reference TRBV11-2 and TRBJ2-2, the complete variable domain reads EAGVAQSPRYKIIEKRQSVAFWCNPISGHATLYWYQQILGQGPKLLIQFQNNGVVDDSQLPKDRFSAERLKGVDSTLKIQPAKLEDSAVYLCASSRRTSGGAPDTGELFFGEGSRLTVL.